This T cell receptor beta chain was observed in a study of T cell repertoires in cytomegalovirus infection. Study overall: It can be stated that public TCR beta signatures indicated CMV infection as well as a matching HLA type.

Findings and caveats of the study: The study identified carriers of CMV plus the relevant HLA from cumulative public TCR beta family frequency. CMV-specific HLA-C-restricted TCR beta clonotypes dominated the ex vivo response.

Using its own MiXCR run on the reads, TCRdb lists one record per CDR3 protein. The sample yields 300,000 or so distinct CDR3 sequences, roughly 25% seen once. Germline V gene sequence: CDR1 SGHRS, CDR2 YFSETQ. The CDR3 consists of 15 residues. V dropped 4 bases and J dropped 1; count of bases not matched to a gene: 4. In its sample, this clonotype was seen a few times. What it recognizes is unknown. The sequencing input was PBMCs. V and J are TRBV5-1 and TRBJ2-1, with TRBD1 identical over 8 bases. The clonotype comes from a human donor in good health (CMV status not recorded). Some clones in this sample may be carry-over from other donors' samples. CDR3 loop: CASSMDRVSYNEQFF. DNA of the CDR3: TGCGCCAGCAGCATGGACAGGGTATCCTACAATGAGCAGTTCTTC.